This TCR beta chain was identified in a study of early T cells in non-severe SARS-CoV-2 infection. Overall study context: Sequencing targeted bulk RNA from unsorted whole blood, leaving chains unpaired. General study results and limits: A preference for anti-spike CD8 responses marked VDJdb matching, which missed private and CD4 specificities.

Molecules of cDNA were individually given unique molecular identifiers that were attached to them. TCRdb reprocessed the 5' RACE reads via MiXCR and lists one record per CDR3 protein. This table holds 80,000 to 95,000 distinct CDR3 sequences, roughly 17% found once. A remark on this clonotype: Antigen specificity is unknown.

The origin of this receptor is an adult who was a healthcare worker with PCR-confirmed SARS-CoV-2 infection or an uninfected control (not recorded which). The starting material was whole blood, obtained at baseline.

CDR3 protein: CAISVPAGQGSYEQYF. The CDR3 coding sequence is TGTGCCATCAGTGTTCCGGCGGGACAGGGATCCTACGAGCAGTACTTC. The rearrangement joins TRBV10-3 to TRBJ2-7; 9 positions match TRBD1. This CDR3 spans 16 amino acids. Germline CDR1 is ENHRY and CDR2 is SYGVKD. Losses at the gene ends were 4 bases for V and 1 base for J; bases not matched to a gene: 8.